There are a few counts of the clone carrying this T cell receptor (beta chain). Its antigen is not identified. PCR primers comprised 60 Vbeta and 13 Jbeta primers. How the authors handled the data: Tens of millions of unique TCR beta chains, about 12 million shared, were counted in a later analysis. Some clones are missing from TCRdb's copy, which holds only in-frame ones; the method was immunoSEQ multiplex PCR. That table is the source of V, J and clone size, and D and trimming were worked out from the DNA. The sample holds around 94,000 clones, 50% to 75% seen once. The data derive from a study of cytomegalovirus exposure and HLA in healthy donors. The study, taken as a whole, reports: A later analysis reportedly found fewer N-insertions in an Asian-associated ancestry cluster than the approximately 670-donor mean. As a later analysis revealed, the rate of TCR association differed by HLA locus, with DRB1 most and HLA-C fewest. In an earlier analysis, in several hundred donors, most V segments appeared productive either ~87% or ~30% of the time.

The CDR3 is 19 residues long. Deletions cut 0 bases from V and 4 bases from J, with 23 bases between. In germline, CDR1 is SGDLS, CDR2 YYNGEE. This clonotype was sampled from a man under 40 in good health and CMV-seronegative. The genes are TRBV9 and TRBJ2-1; D perhaps matches TRBD1 (5 bases). Sequencing was performed on PBMCs. The CDR3 sequence: CASSVDLKVGRAHYNEQFF. The CDR3 DNA follows: TGTGCCAGCAGCGTAGACCTAAAGGTCGGCAGGGCACATTACAATGAGCAGTTCTTC. Filled out from reference TRBV9 and TRBJ2-1, the complete variable domain reads DSGVTQTPKHLITATGQRVTLRCSPRSGDLSVYWYQQSLDQGLQFLIQYYNGEERAKGNILERFSAQQFPDLHSELNLSSLELGDSALYFCASSVDLKVGRAHYNEQFFGPGTRLTVL.